What follows are 13 T cell receptor beta chains derived from one specimen sequenced in a study of T cells in localized non-small cell lung cancer. The assay was immunoSEQ multiplex PCR, and TCRdb's table has in-frame clones only and misses some. The repertoire holds around 50,000 clones, approximately 90% seen once, with over 2% in the top ten. Specimen: PBMCs, collected before any cancer treatment. These receptors were collected from a man aged 40 to 70 with stage II lung adenocarcinoma.

This clone was picked up one time. The chain has TRBV4-2 and TRBJ1-2; TRBD1 aligns across 7 bases. Germline V CDR1 and CDR2: LGHNA, YNFKEQ. The CDR3 sequence is 16 residues long. V lost 4 bases to trimming and J lost 4 bases; unmatched junction nucleotides: 12. The CDR3 DNA reads as TGTGCCAGCAGCCCCAGCGGACAGGAAGGTCCCTATGGCTACACCTTC. The encoded protein is CASSPSGQEGPYGYTF.

About this clone: This sample includes further DNA sequences coding for the same CDR3. Here the CDR3 reads CASSLGGQRETQYF. The CDR3 coding sequence is TGTGCCAGCTCACTGGGGGGGCAGCGGGAGACCCAGTACTTC. V and J are TRBV18 and TRBJ2-5; possible D gene TRBD2, 7 bases. V gave up 4 bases and J gave up 5 bases, with 14 bases separating them. Germline V gene data show CDR1 as KGHSH and CDR2 as LQKENI. This CDR3 region has 14 residues.

The V call is TRBV28, the J call TRBJ2-2; TRBD2 might be the D (5 bases). Trimming removed 4 bases at V and 5 bases at J, with 14 bases between. Germline-derived CDR1 and CDR2 are MDHEN and SYDVKM. There are 15 residues in the CDR3. CDR3 loop: CASSSSTRVTGELFF. DNA of the CDR3: TGTGCCAGCAGTTCCTCCACGAGGGTGACCGGGGAGCTGTTTTTT.

The gene calls are TRBV27 and TRBJ2-2, with TRBD2 identical over 8 bases. This CDR3 spans 16 amino acids. Germline trimming cut 3 bases from V and 8 bases from J; bases unmatched to any gene: 11. Germline loops: CDR1 MNHEY, CDR2 SMNVEV (reference sequence). CDR3 loop: CASSFYAGGPEGELFF. CDR3 DNA: TGTGCCAGCAGTTTTTATGCGGGGGGCCCAGAGGGGGAGCTGTTTTTT.

The genes are TRBV5-1 and TRBJ1-2; D not resolved. Trimming took off 0 bases at V and 8 bases at J, with 20 bases between the two ends. This CDR3 region has 16 residues. CDR1 is SGHRS, CDR2 YFSETQ, per germline. The CDR3 region has the DNA TGCGCCAGCAGCTTGGGACCTACGTCTGCTGGAGGGGGCTACACCTTC. Translating gives CASSLGPTSAGGGYTF. Drawing the rest from reference TRBV5-1 and TRBJ1-2, the complete variable domain is KAGVTQTPRYLIKTRGQQVTLSCSPISGHRSVSWYQQTPGQGLQFLFEYFSETQRNKGNFPGRFSGRQFSNSRSEMNVSTLELGDSALYLCASSLGPTSAGGGYTFGSGTRLTVV.

This chain connects TRBV4-1 to TRBJ2-1; TRBD1 aligns across 8 bases. Germline lookup yields CDR1 MGHRA and CDR2 YSYEKL. The V and J ends lost 3 bases and 4 bases, in that order; junction bases with no gene match: 11. This CDR3 has 17 residues. The CDR3 protein is CASSHPLQGETYNEQFF. In DNA, the CDR3 is TGCGCCAGCAGCCACCCTTTACAGGGGGAGACTTACAATGAGCAGTTCTTC.

The V and J genes are TRBV7-9 and TRBJ2-6, with 7 bases that match TRBD1. The CDR3 has 18 amino acids. The germline gives CDR1 SEHNR, CDR2 FQNEAQ (reference sequence). The V and J ends lost 2 bases and 0 bases, in that order; junction bases with no gene match: 7. Here the CDR3 reads CASSLRTGFRSGANVLTF. The DNA for the CDR3 is TGTGCCAGCAGCTTAAGGACAGGTTTCCGCTCTGGGGCCAACGTCCTGACTTTC.

This chain joins TRBV5-1 and TRBJ2-1; 12 positions agree with TRBD1. The CDR3 is 18 amino acids. CDR1 is SGHRS, CDR2 YFSETQ, per germline. After removal of 0 bases from V and 7 bases from J, the junction contained 11 bases not matched to a gene. DNA for the CDR3: TGCGCCAGCAGCTTGGGGTCCCCGGGACAGGGGGCGCAGAATGAGCAGTTCTTC. This codes for CASSLGSPGQGAQNEQFF.

This rearrangement joins TRBV11-3 to TRBJ2-1; unclear D gene. Germline loops: CDR1 SGHNT, CDR2 YENEEA. CDR3 size: 13 residues. V lost 4 bases, J lost 3 bases, and 7 bases lay in between. The CDR3 region has the DNA TGTGCCAGCAGCTCCCTTAACTACAATGAGCAGTTCTTC. This encodes CASSSLNYNEQFF.

V and J are TRBV7-3 and TRBJ1-1, with D uncertain. The CDR3 extends over 13 amino acids. CDR1 is SGHTA, CDR2 FQGTGA, per germline. V was pared by 3 bases and J by 2 bases, with 7 bases between. The CDR3 loop is CASSFTTNTEAFF. CDR3 nucleotide sequence: TGTGCCAGCAGCTTTACGACTAACACTGAAGCTTTCTTT.

The V gene is TRBV19, the J gene TRBJ1-2; D may be TRBD1 (6 bases). Germline lookup yields CDR1 LNHDA and CDR2 SQIVND (reference sequence). The CDR3 is made up of 15 amino acids. Trimming removed 0 bases at V and 4 bases at J, with 12 bases between. CDR3 sequence (DNA): TGTGCCAGTAGTATAGATCAGTGGACAGCCTATGGCTACACCTTC. Translating gives CASSIDQWTAYGYTF.

The chain has TRBV5-1 and TRBJ2-2; 8 bases agree with TRBD1. Germline-derived CDR1 and CDR2 are SGHRS and YFSETQ. The V gene end was trimmed by 2 bases and the J gene end by 3 bases; junction bases not matched to a gene: 9. This CDR3 spans 17 amino acids. The DNA for the CDR3 is TGCGCCAGCAGCTTCCGGACAGGGCAAGGAGACACCGGGGAGCTGTTTTTT. Translated: CASSFRTGQGDTGELFF.

This chain links TRBV19 with TRBJ1-2, with TRBD1 as a possible D gene (6 bases). Germline V gene data show CDR1 as LNHDA and CDR2 as SQIVND (reference sequence). The CDR3 spans 17 residues. Trimming removed 3 bases from V and 0 bases from J, with 17 bases in between. The CDR3: CASSIPSSWTANYGYTF. In DNA form, the CDR3 reads TGTGCCAGTAGTATCCCTTCCTCGTGGACAGCTAACTATGGCTACACCTTC.